Sequencing of this T cell receptor beta chain was carried out in a study of tumour-infiltrating T cells in Burkitt lymphoma. Clones were sequenced by immunoSEQ multiplex PCR, and TCRdb holds only the in-frame ones, with some missing. This table has roughly 1,400 clones, roughly 93% appearing once. This CDR3 is built from 12 residues. The germline CDR1 and CDR2 sequences are SGHTA and FQGNSA. Deletions cut 5 bases from V and 0 bases from J, with 5 bases between. Material: tumor tissue. The rearrangement uses TRBV7-2 and TRBJ2-7; no firm D call. The receptor was derived from a human donor with diffuse large B-cell lymphoma. Written as DNA, the CDR3 is TGTGCCAGCAGCCCAAGCTCCTACGAGCAGTACTTC. Protein sequence: CASSPSSYEQYF.